These T cell receptor beta chains were read from a single sample in a study of regulatory T cells in long-lasting Graves disease. From the multiplex PCR reads, TCRdb called clonotypes with MiXCR, one entry per CDR3 protein. The sample records a few hundred thousand distinct CDR3 sequences, 23% being singletons. The source material was peripheral blood mononuclear cells (PBMCs), sampled when the disease was refractory, from a patient treated with antithyroid drugs. Receptors originate from a woman aged 40 to 50 with Graves disease. Each CDR3 is given with its conserved first and last residue. D genes are given only for firm matches. Size tells how often a clone was seen (once, few, many) or the class of an expanded clone, and some rows leave it out.

CDR3 DNA,CDR3 protein,clone size,J gene,D gene,V gene
TGCGCCAGCAGCCCAGCGTCTCTGATCTACGAGCAGTACTTC,CASSPASLIYEQYF,-,TRBJ2-7,-,TRBV7-3
TGTGCCAGCAGCTTAGGGGAGGGCCTACAAGAGACCCAGTACTTC,CASSLGEGLQETQYF,-,TRBJ2-5,TRBD2,TRBV7-9
TGTGCCAGCAGTTTACGGTTTGGGGGCTTCGCCGGAAACACCATATATTTT,CASSLRFGGFAGNTIYF,-,TRBJ1-3,-,TRBV28
TGTGCCAGCTCACCACCGAGTTTCACCGGGGAGCTGTTTTTT,CASSPPSFTGELFF,-,TRBJ2-2,-,TRBV18
TGTGCCACCAGTACAGGGGGCGTCGGAGAGACCCAGTACTTC,CATSTGGVGETQYF,many,TRBJ2-5,TRBD1,TRBV24-1
TGTGCCAGCTCACCAGAAAGAGGTAACACTGAAGCTTTCTTT,CASSPERGNTEAFF,-,TRBJ1-1,-,TRBV18
TGCAGTGCTATCCACGGACTAGCGGGAGGGGCGCCCTACGAGCAGTACTTC,CSAIHGLAGGAPYEQYF,many,TRBJ2-7,TRBD2,TRBV20-1
TGCAGTGCTGATAATGGGGTGAACACTGAAGCTTTCTTT,CSADNGVNTEAFF,-,TRBJ1-1,-,TRBV20-1
TGTGCCAGCAGCTTGGGTGGAAGGTTCTCCGGGGCCAACGTCCTGACTTTC,CASSLGGRFSGANVLTF,few,TRBJ2-6,-,TRBV5-4
TGTGCCAGCAGCCCTTTCGAGGGCCTCGTGAAAGATACGCAGTATTTT,CASSPFEGLVKDTQYF,-,TRBJ2-3,-,TRBV27
TGTGCCAGCAGAGGAATAGCGGGAGGTGTCTACGAGCAGTACTTC,CASRGIAGGVYEQYF,many,TRBJ2-7,TRBD2,TRBV6-1
TGTGCCAGTAGTAAGGAACCGAGTGAAGCTTTCTTT,CASSKEPSEAFF,few,TRBJ1-1,-,TRBV19
TGCAGCGTTGTGTTACGGGGGTTGGACACTGAAGCTTTCTTT,CSVVLRGLDTEAFF,-,TRBJ1-1,-,TRBV29-1
TGTGCCAGCAGTTCCCATTACGGGGTACACCTCCACTATGGCTACACCTTC,CASSSHYGVHLHYGYTF,many,TRBJ1-2,-,TRBV28
TGTGCCAGCAGTTTCGGGGACAGGGTTTATGGCTACACCTTC,CASSFGDRVYGYTF,many,TRBJ1-2,TRBD1,TRBV28
TGTGCCAGTACCGAACTAGGACGCAATCAGCCCCAGCATTTT,CASTELGRNQPQHF,few,TRBJ1-5,-,TRBV19
TGTGCCAGCAGTGGTCAGGGAGACAATTCACCCCTCCACTTT,CASSGQGDNSPLHF,many,TRBJ1-6,-,TRBV27
TGTGCCAGCAGCTTGGACAGGGGGCGTATGAACGAGCAGTACTTC,CASSLDRGRMNEQYF,few,TRBJ2-7,TRBD1,TRBV5-5
TGTGCCAGCAGCCGCTTTACCACAGGGGACCTTAGCAATCAGCCCCAGCATTTT,CASSRFTTGDLSNQPQHF,many,TRBJ1-5,TRBD1,TRBV6-1
TGCAGTGCCCCGTGGATCCGGCCGGGCGAGCAGTACTTC,CSAPWIRPGEQYF,-,TRBJ2-7,-,TRBV20-1
TGTGCCAGCAGTTTAGTAGCCCCAAAAGAGACCCAGTACTTC,CASSLVAPKETQYF,many,TRBJ2-5,-,TRBV28
TGCAGTGCTAGTGCCTTGACAGGGTGGAACACTGAAGCTTTCTTT,CSASALTGWNTEAFF,-,TRBJ1-1,TRBD1,TRBV20-1
TGCAGTGCTAGAGGGGCAGGGGCTGGATCCTACGAGCAGTACTTC,CSARGAGAGSYEQYF,-,TRBJ2-7,-,TRBV20-1
TGTGCCAGCAAGTTGGACGAAGGGAACTATGGCTACACCTTC,CASKLDEGNYGYTF,many,TRBJ1-2,-,TRBV2
TGTGCCGGCAACCCTATGGGGGGGGTAGATGAAAAACTGTTTTTT,CAGNPMGGVDEKLFF,-,TRBJ1-4,-,TRBV7-6
TGTGCCAGCAGTTTTTACAGGGGATCTAATGAAAAACTGTTTTTT,CASSFYRGSNEKLFF,-,TRBJ1-4,TRBD1,TRBV6-5
TGCAGTGCTAGAGATAAGGCAGGCCGACCCCTTGGGGGTGGCTACACCTTC,CSARDKAGRPLGGGYTF,few,TRBJ1-2,-,TRBV20-1